These 27 T cell receptor beta chains share one sample of origin, sequenced in a study of blood T cell repertoires in COVID-19. Here immunoSEQ multiplex PCR was the method, and the copy in TCRdb shows in-frame clones only, minus some. This table holds tens of thousands of clones, approximately 91% found once. Source material: peripheral blood. The receptors shown here come from a man aged 70-80 years with acute or convalescent COVID-19.

The rearrangement links TRBV6-5 to TRBJ2-7, with D perhaps TRBD1 (6 bases). The germline V gene has CDR1 MNHEY and CDR2 SVGAGI. Trimming took off 5 bases at V and 4 bases at J, with 9 bases between the two ends. There are 12 residues in the CDR3. CDR3 DNA sequence: TGTGCCAGCAGTAGACAGGATTACGAGCAGTACTTC. Its protein product is CASSRQDYEQYF.

The gene calls are TRBV12-5 and TRBJ1-3; D may be TRBD1 (6 bases). The length of the CDR3 is 14 residues. V dropped 4 bases and J dropped 2 bases, with 9 bases sitting between them. Germline V gene lookup returns CDR1 LGHNT and CDR2 FRNRAP. The CDR3 bases are TGTGCTAGTGGTTCAGGGGTAACTGGAAACACCATATATTTT. Amino acids: CASGSGVTGNTIYF.

This rearrangement joins TRBV9 to TRBJ2-1, with 7 bases fitting TRBD2. With V trimmed by 1 base and J by 7 bases, 11 bases remained unmatched. Germline CDR1 and CDR2: SGDLS and YYNGEE. The CDR3 loop spans 16 amino acids. The CDR3 nucleotides read TGTGCCAGCAGCGTATCCCCGGCGGGAGCAGGAAATGAGCAGTTCTTC. It translates to CASSVSPAGAGNEQFF.

This rearrangement joins TRBV5-6 to TRBJ1-1; possibly TRBD1 for D (5 bases). Per germline, CDR1 SGHDT and CDR2 YYEEEE. Trimming shortened V by 4 bases and J by 11 bases, and 21 bases separated the two germline ends. This CDR3 contains 14 residues. CDR3 nucleotide sequence: TGTGCCAGCAGCCCGGAAGGTGGGGCAGGGAGGGCTTTCTTT. Translating gives CASSPEGGAGRAFF.

The V gene is TRBV18, the J gene TRBJ1-1, with 7 bases identical to TRBD1. The trim removed 6 bases at V and 1 base at J, leaving 8 bases unmatched. The CDR3 runs 15 residues. Germline CDR1 and CDR2: KGHSH and LQKENI. This CDR3 is CASSTRGGGNTEAFF. In DNA form, the CDR3 reads TGTGCCAGCTCCACCAGAGGGGGCGGGAACACTGAAGCTTTCTTT.

The CDR3 DNA follows: TGTGCCAGCAGCGCATCGTCCACGACAGTTCCTAGCTCTGGAAACACCATATATTTT. Translated, it gives CASSASSTTVPSSGNTIYF. V usage is TRBV9 and J usage is TRBJ1-3; D may be TRBD1 (5 bases). The CDR3 is 19 residues long. CDR1 SGDLS and CDR2 YYNGEE come from the germline V gene. V lost 3 bases to trimming and J lost 0 bases, with 22 bases between them.

This clone was seen only once. Its ends do not fully match the called genes, so a read error is possible. The chain couples TRBV5-1 to TRBJ1-4; 7 bases match TRBD1. Germline V gene data show CDR1 as SGHRS and CDR2 as YFSETQ. CDR3 size: 16 residues. CDR3 nucleotide sequence: TGCGCCAGCAGCTCCGACCCGACAGGGTCCAATGAAGAACTGTTTTTT. Protein sequence: CASSSDPTGSNEELFF.

The chain carries TRBV10-3 and TRBJ2-7; no clear D. V lost 5 bases to trimming and J lost 3 bases, with 8 bases between them. Per germline, CDR1 ENHRY and CDR2 SYGVKD. The CDR3 length is 12 residues. Here the CDR3 DNA reads TGTGCCATCAGTCCAAATCACTACGAGCAGTACTTC. Translating gives CAISPNHYEQYF.

The chain links TRBV28 to TRBJ1-6; weak D call: TRBD1 (5 bases). The V end was cut by 2 bases, the J end by 4 bases, with 9 bases between. Germline lookup yields CDR1 MDHEN and CDR2 SYDVKM. This CDR3 is 15 amino acids long. For the CDR3, the DNA is TGTGCCAGCAGTTTACCCGACAGATATAATTCACCCCTCCACTTT. Translating gives CASSLPDRYNSPLHF.

This chain uses TRBV28 with TRBJ1-2; maybe TRBD1 (5 bases). The CDR3 extends over 14 amino acids. Germline values: CDR1 MDHEN, CDR2 SYDVKM. V was clipped by 4 bases and J by 8 bases, with 17 bases between them. The CDR3, as DNA: TGTGCCAGCAGTTCATCCCAGGGAATCGTCGGCTACACCTTC. Residues: CASSSSQGIVGYTF.

J is TRBJ2-2 and V is TRBV9, with 8 bases that match TRBD1. V trimming: 0 bases; J trimming: 4 bases; junction bases outside the gene matches: 2. Germline lookup yields CDR1 SGDLS and CDR2 YYNGEE. The CDR3 contains 15 residues. The CDR3 reads CASSVGRGPTGELFF. The CDR3 DNA reads as TGTGCCAGCAGCGTAGGCAGGGGGCCCACCGGGGAGCTGTTTTTT.

This clone was recorded a few times. This chain joins TRBV10-3 and TRBJ2-7; D possibly corresponds to TRBD2 (6 bases). The CDR3 runs 15 residues. Trimming cost V 0 bases and J 7 bases, with 16 bases left between them. Germline V CDR1 and CDR2: ENHRY, SYGVKD. The CDR3 is CAISESGGEGHEQYF. The CDR3 DNA reads TGTGCCATCAGTGAGTCGGGGGGAGAGGGGCATGAGCAGTACTTC.

The gene calls are TRBV6-6 and TRBJ2-3; a weak D match, TRBD2 (6 bases). Germline-derived CDR1 and CDR2 are MNHNY and SVGAGI (reference sequence). The CDR3 is 16 residues long. V was cut by 4 bases and J by 0 bases, with 14 bases left in between. The CDR3 DNA reads as TGTGCCAGCAGTTCCCCCGGAGGGGCCAGCACAGATACGCAGTATTTT. Translated, it gives CASSSPGGASTDTQYF.

This clone was counted only a few times. V is TRBV28 and J is TRBJ2-7; D not certain. CDR1 and CDR2 from the germline V gene are MDHEN and SYDVKM. The germline V and J ends were trimmed by 6 bases and 6 bases, with 21 bases remaining between them. The CDR3 runs to 15 residues. The CDR3 region is CASSTTVAFKFEQYF. For the CDR3, the DNA is TGTGCCAGCAGCACTACGGTGGCTTTTAAGTTCGAGCAGTACTTC.

The gene calls are TRBV7-3 and TRBJ2-3, with TRBD2 matching over 7 bases. The V gene's germline CDR1 is SGHTA and CDR2 FQGTGA. Trimming at V came to 3 bases and at J to 1 base, leaving 10 bases not matched to a gene. The CDR3 contains 17 residues. The DNA of the CDR3 is TGTGCCAGCAGCTTCAGTGGGAGGGCGAGCGGCACAGATACGCAGTATTTT. Its translation: CASSFSGRASGTDTQYF.

This sequence joins TRBV3-1 (or the pseudogene TRBV3-2) and TRBJ2-7; 8 bases line up with TRBD2. The V gene's germline CDR1 is LGHDT and CDR2 YNNKEL (reference sequence). V lost 0 bases, J lost 4 bases, and 11 bases stayed unmatched. This CDR3 contains 17 residues. The CDR3 here is CASSQELVAGHSYEQYF. CDR3 sequence (DNA): TGTGCCAGCAGCCAAGAATTAGTAGCGGGACACTCTTACGAGCAGTACTTC.

The chain recombines TRBV7-2 with TRBJ1-4; D is unresolved. Germline V CDR1 and CDR2: SGHTA, FQGNSA. With 2 bases removed from V and 6 bases from J, the gap between germline ends came to 10 bases. CDR3 length: 14 residues. CDR3 amino acids: CASSLNGGDEKLFF. The CDR3 DNA sequence: TGTGCCAGCAGCTTAAACGGAGGCGATGAAAAACTGTTTTTT.

The chain is built from TRBV10-3 and TRBJ1-1; 7 bases agree with TRBD1. With 6 bases clipped from V and 1 base from J, the junction kept 2 bases outside the gene matches. Germline loops: CDR1 ENHRY, CDR2 SYGVKD. This CDR3 comprises 13 residues. CDR3 sequence reads: CAISGTENTEAFF. The CDR3 bases are TGTGCCATCAGCGGGACAGAGAACACTGAAGCTTTCTTT.

The gene calls are TRBV5-1 and TRBJ1-5; D might be TRBD1 (6 bases). The CDR3 length is 15 residues. Deletions cut 4 bases from V and 7 bases from J, with 18 bases between. Germline V lookup: CDR1 SGHRS, CDR2 YFSETQ. The CDR3 loop reads CASSPGDGVVQPQHF. DNA for the CDR3: TGCGCCAGCAGCCCAGGGGACGGGGTCGTGCAGCCCCAGCATTTT.

The chain employs TRBV29-1 and TRBJ1-4; 9 bases are a match to TRBD1. Germline V lookup: CDR1 SQVTM, CDR2 ANQGSEA. There are 12 residues in the CDR3. The V and J ends lost 7 bases and 15 bases, in that order; junction bases with no gene match: 12. The CDR3 spells CSALSGQGSVFF. The CDR3 bases are TGCAGCGCTCTGAGCGGACAGGGGAGCGTGTTTTTT.

V and J are TRBV4-3 and TRBJ1-6, with 7 positions matching TRBD1. CDR1 is LGHNA and CDR2 is YSLEER in the germline V gene. V trimming: 1 base; J trimming: 7 bases; junction bases outside the gene matches: 13. The CDR3 totals 18 residues. The CDR3 protein is CASSQVEVGQGGNSPLHF. In nucleotides, the CDR3 is TGCGCCAGCAGCCAAGTGGAAGTTGGGCAGGGGGGCAATTCACCCCTCCACTTT.

This clone ranks as medium-sized (0.01 to 0.1%). The genes are TRBV4-3 and TRBJ2-3, with D unresolved. V lost 5 bases to trimming and J lost 0 bases, with 12 bases between them. Germline V lookup: CDR1 LGHNA, CDR2 YSLEER. The CDR3 is made up of 15 amino acids. CDR3 nucleotide sequence: TGCGCCAGCAGCTTCCACTTCCCTAGCACAGATACGCAGTATTTT. Its protein is CASSFHFPSTDTQYF.

This chain connects TRBV19 to TRBJ1-1, with 8 bases fitting TRBD1. Germline values: CDR1 LNHDA, CDR2 SQIVND (reference sequence). J gave up 4 bases and V 11 bases, and 3 bases lay outside the gene matches. CDR3 size: 11 residues. CDR3 sequence reads: CASGQVTEAFF. DNA of the CDR3: TGTGCCTCGGGACAGGTCACTGAAGCTTTCTTT.

The chain uses TRBV13 and TRBJ1-1; 8 positions match TRBD1. Germline lookup yields CDR1 PRHDT and CDR2 FYEKMQ (reference sequence). This CDR3 region has 14 residues. Losses at the gene ends were 5 bases for V and 5 bases for J; bases not matched to a gene: 7. The CDR3 DNA is TGTGCCAGCAGCCCTGACAGGGGAAGAACTGAAGCTTTCTTT. Its protein product is CASSPDRGRTEAFF.

This clone appeared a few times. The genes are TRBV7-2 and TRBJ2-7; 10 nucleotides agree with TRBD2. Losses at the gene ends were 0 bases for V and 4 bases for J; bases not matched to a gene: 6. Germline V CDR1 and CDR2: SGHTA, FQGNSA. The CDR3 is 16 residues long. The CDR3 reads CASSLAGLAGAYEQYF. CDR3 DNA: TGTGCCAGCAGCTTAGCAGGGCTAGCGGGAGCGTACGAGCAGTACTTC. The full variable domain, its missing parts supplied by reference TRBV7-2 and TRBJ2-7, is GAGVSQSPSNKVTEKGKDVELRCDPISGHTALYWYRQSLGQGLEFLIYFQGNSAPDKSGLPSDRFSAERTGGSVSTLTIQRTQQEDSAVYLCASSLAGLAGAYEQYFGPGTRLTVT.

This clone was detected once. The gene calls are TRBV11-2 and TRBJ2-1; 13 bases are shared with TRBD2. Trimming at V came to 3 bases and at J to 6 bases, leaving 2 bases not matched to a gene. Germline CDR1 reads SGHAT; CDR2 reads FQNNGV. The CDR3 is 15 residues long. The CDR3 spells CASSFRLAGGNEQFF. Here the CDR3 DNA reads TGTGCCAGCAGCTTCCGACTAGCGGGAGGCAATGAGCAGTTCTTC.

The chain has TRBV27 and TRBJ2-1; 9 positions agree with TRBD2. With V trimmed by 3 bases and J by 5 bases, 8 bases remained unmatched. This CDR3 spans 16 amino acids. Germline V CDR1 and CDR2: MNHEY, SMNVEV (reference sequence). This CDR3 reads CASSFAGVAGDNEQFF. The CDR3 bases are TGTGCCAGCAGTTTCGCGGGAGTAGCGGGAGACAATGAGCAGTTCTTC.